A selection of T cell receptor beta chains follows, all from one sample in a study of cytomegalovirus exposure and HLA in healthy donors. Clones were sequenced by immunoSEQ multiplex PCR, and TCRdb holds only the in-frame ones, with some missing. The sample lists fewer than 200,000 clones; roughly 13% were seen once. The sample was PBMCs. These receptors originate from a man over 45 in good health and CMV-seropositive. The conserved cysteine and the conserved F or W are not part of the CDR3 here. D genes are given only for firm matches.

TRBV5-1	TRBD1	TRBJ1-5	ASSFRDRRESNQPQH
TRBV5-7	TRBD1	TRBJ2-3	ASSLWSRGDTQY
TRBV19	.	TRBJ1-1	ASSIVGVGTGGF
TRBV2	.	TRBJ1-6	ASRPEVRQASSYNSPLH
TRBV30	TRBD1	TRBJ2-3	ALTRDRGPDTQY
TRBV6-5	TRBD2	TRBJ2-3	ASSWTSGDQIATQY
TRBV7-2	.	TRBJ2-7	ASSFFPGISYEQY
TRBV10-3	TRBD1	TRBJ1-5	AISDQTGGQPQH
TRBV7-8	.	TRBJ2-2	ASSFLNTGELF
TRBV27	.	TRBJ1-4	ASALALGREKLF
TRBV15	.	TRBJ1-3	ATSRDQAGAGNTIY
TRBV2	.	TRBJ1-5	ASSLTGSQPQH
TRBV7-8	.	TRBJ2-7	ASSFAHNRYEQY
TRBV28	.	TRBJ1-2	ASSPPGTSNYGYT
TRBV5-4	.	TRBJ2-2	ASSPRDAAGELF
TRBV5-8	.	TRBJ1-3	ASSARLAAAGNTIY
TRBV6-1	TRBD1	TRBJ1-2	ASSEGGQGAGYT
TRBV21-1	.	TRBJ2-5	ASQEKRKETQY